This T cell receptor beta chain is drawn from a study of T cell changes during pregnancy in multiple sclerosis. Measured with immunoSEQ multiplex PCR; TCRdb has only the in-frame clones, and not every one. The table has some 120,000 clones, approximately 94% seen once. The V segment lost 5 bases and the J segment 4 bases; nucleotides outside the gene matches: 13. CDR3 length: 16 residues. Germline assignment: CDR1 SNHLY and CDR2 FYNNEI. This TCR was sampled from a female donor with multiple sclerosis, enrolled in a pregnancy study. The sample here was peripheral blood, taken before pregnancy. The chain links TRBV2 to TRBJ1-1; 7 bases align to TRBD1. The chain's CDR3 is CASSSDRVGVATEAFF. In DNA form, the CDR3 reads TGTGCCAGCAGTTCTGACAGGGTAGGAGTTGCCACTGAAGCTTTCTTT.